The 8 T cell receptor beta chains below come from one sample, sequenced in a study of T cell repertoires in MIS-A myocarditis. Generated by immunoSEQ multiplex PCR, the TCRdb table keeps only in-frame clones and is missing some. The data show 15,000 or so clones, roughly 74% seen once. Sequenced: left ventricle heart tissue obtained at autopsy. These receptors were obtained from a man between 18 and 35 years old with fulminant myocarditis from multisystem inflammatory syndrome in adults (MIS-A) after COVID-19.

This clone was picked up one time. The V call is TRBV19, the J call TRBJ1-3, with D unclear. V was clipped by 3 bases and J by 4 bases, with 10 bases between them. Germline V gene sequence: CDR1 LNHDA, CDR2 SQIVND (reference sequence). This CDR3 has 14 residues. As DNA, the CDR3 is TGTGCCAGTAGTATCGTCGCGGAAGGAAACACCATATATTTT. Protein product: CASSIVAEGNTIYF.

This clone was counted a single time. The chain carries TRBV11-2 and TRBJ2-7; 8 nucleotides line up with TRBD2. The V gene end was trimmed by 5 bases and the J gene end by 7 bases; junction bases not matched to a gene: 13. The CDR3 consists of 15 residues. The germline V gene has CDR1 SGHAT and CDR2 FQNNGV. CDR3 coding DNA: TGTGCCAGCAGCCTAAGCGGGAGTGAGGGCCGGGAGCAGTACTTC. It specifies CASSLSGSEGREQYF. Using reference TRBV11-2 and TRBJ2-7 for the parts outside the CDR3, the full variable domain is EAGVAQSPRYKIIEKRQSVAFWCNPISGHATLYWYQQILGQGPKLLIQFQNNGVVDDSQLPKDRFSAERLKGVDSTLKIQPAKLEDSAVYLCASSLSGSEGREQYFGPGTRLTVT.

The gene calls are TRBV11-3 and TRBJ2-7; maybe TRBD1 (6 bases). Germline CDR1 SGHNT, CDR2 YENEEA. Trimming took off 3 bases at V and 9 bases at J, with 12 bases between the two ends. CDR3 length: 12 amino acids. The DNA of the CDR3 is TGTGCCAGCAGCTTGGCGCCCAGGGGGCAGTACTTC. This codes for CASSLAPRGQYF.

This clone was counted a few times. In nucleotides, the CDR3 is TGTGCCAGCAGTGACTCTCCCCCGTTCTATGGCTACACCTTC. Translated: CASSDSPPFYGYTF. This sequence joins TRBV25-1 and TRBJ1-2, with D unresolved. V lost 3 bases, J lost 4 bases, and 12 bases lay in between. The germline gives CDR1 MGHDK, CDR2 SYGVNS. The CDR3 totals 14 residues.

V usage is TRBV18 and J usage is TRBJ2-2; tentatively, D is TRBD1 (6 bases). Germline lookup yields CDR1 KGHSH and CDR2 LQKENI. The V end was cut by 4 bases, the J end by 0 bases, with 9 bases between. The CDR3 is made up of 15 amino acids. The CDR3 here is CASSLDRPNTGELFF. Written as DNA, the CDR3 is TGTGCCAGCTCACTCGACAGGCCGAACACCGGGGAGCTGTTTTTT.

This clone was counted between two and nine times. CDR3 DNA: TGTGCCAGCTCACCGGTACAGAATAATGAAAAACTGTTTTTT. Translated, it gives CASSPVQNNEKLFF. The genes are TRBV18 and TRBJ1-4, with D unresolved. Looked up from germline, CDR1 is KGHSH and CDR2 is LQKENI. The CDR3 loop spans 14 amino acids. V shed 3 bases and J shed 4 bases, with 9 bases lying between them. The full variable domain, with the rest looked up from reference TRBV18 and TRBJ1-4, is NAGVMQNPRHLVRRRGQEARLRCSPMKGHSHVYWYRQLPEEGLKFMVYLQKENIIDESGMPKERFSAEFPKEGPSILRIQQVVRGDSAAYFCASSPVQNNEKLFFGSGTQLSVL.

This sequence joins TRBV7-2 and TRBJ1-2; unclear D gene. This CDR3 has 13 residues. With 0 bases removed from V and 8 bases from J, the gap between germline ends came to 10 bases. The germline V gene has CDR1 SGHTA and CDR2 FQGNSA. The CDR3: CASSLAGSGGYTF. CDR3 bases: TGTGCCAGCAGCTTAGCAGGGTCGGGCGGCTACACCTTC.

As concerns this clone: Its ends do not fully match the called genes, so a read error is possible. The chain recombines TRBV6-5 with TRBJ1-2, with D hard to call. CDR1 is MNHEY, CDR2 SVGAGI, per germline. CDR3 length: 13 residues. The CDR3 loop reads CASSDSPGYGYTF. CDR3 sequence (DNA): TGTGCCAGCAGTGACTCGCCAGGCTATGGCTACACCTTC.